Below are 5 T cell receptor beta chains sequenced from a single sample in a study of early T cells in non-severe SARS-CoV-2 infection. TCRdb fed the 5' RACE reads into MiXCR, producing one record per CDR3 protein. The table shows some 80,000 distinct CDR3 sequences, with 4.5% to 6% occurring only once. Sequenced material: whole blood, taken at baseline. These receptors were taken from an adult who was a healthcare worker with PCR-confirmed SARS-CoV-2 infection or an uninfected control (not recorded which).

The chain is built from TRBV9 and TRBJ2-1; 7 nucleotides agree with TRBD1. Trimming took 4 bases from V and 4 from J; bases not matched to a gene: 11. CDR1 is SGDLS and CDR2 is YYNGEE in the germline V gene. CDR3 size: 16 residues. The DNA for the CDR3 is TGTGCCAGCAGCCCCGGACAGGACGCCCGGTACAATGAGCAGTTCTTC. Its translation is CASSPGQDARYNEQFF.

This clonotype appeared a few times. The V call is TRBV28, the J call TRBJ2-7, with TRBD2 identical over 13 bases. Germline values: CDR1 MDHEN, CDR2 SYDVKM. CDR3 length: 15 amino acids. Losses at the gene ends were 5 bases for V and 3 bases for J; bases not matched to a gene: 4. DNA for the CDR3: TGTGCCAGCAGTCCCCGGACTAGCGGGAGCTACGAGCAGTACTTC. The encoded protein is CASSPRTSGSYEQYF.

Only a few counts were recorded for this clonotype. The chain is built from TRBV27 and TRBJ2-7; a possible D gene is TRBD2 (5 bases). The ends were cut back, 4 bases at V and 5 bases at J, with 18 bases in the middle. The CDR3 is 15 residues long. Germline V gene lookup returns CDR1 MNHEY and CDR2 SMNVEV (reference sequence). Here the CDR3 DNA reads TGTGCCAGCAGTTCCGGACTCGTTTTCGAGAACGAGCAGTACTTC. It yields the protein CASSSGLVFENEQYF.

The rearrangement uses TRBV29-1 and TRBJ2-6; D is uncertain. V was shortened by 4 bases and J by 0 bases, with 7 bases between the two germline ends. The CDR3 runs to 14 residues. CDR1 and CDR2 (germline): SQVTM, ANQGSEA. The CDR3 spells CSVVMASGANVLTF. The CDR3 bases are TGCAGCGTTGTGATGGCCTCTGGGGCCAACGTCCTGACTTTC.

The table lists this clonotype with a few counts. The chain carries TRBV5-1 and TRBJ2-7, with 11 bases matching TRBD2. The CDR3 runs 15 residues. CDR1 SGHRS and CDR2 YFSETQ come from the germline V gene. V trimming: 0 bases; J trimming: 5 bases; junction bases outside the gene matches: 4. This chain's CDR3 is CASSLGLAGTDEQYF. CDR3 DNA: TGCGCCAGCAGCTTGGGACTAGCGGGAACCGACGAGCAGTACTTC.